This is a list of T cell receptor beta chains from one sample in a study of CD8 T cells in Susac syndrome. TCRdb independently ran MiXCR on the immunoSEQ multiplex PCR reads; one entry per CDR3 protein. The table lists approximately 87,000 distinct CDR3 sequences, around 96% of them singletons. The specimen sequenced was CD8+ T cells from PBMCs. These receptors were obtained from a human donor with Susac syndrome. Each CDR3 is given with its conserved first and last residue. Fields, in order: J gene, V gene, D gene, clone size, CDR3 DNA, CDR3 protein. D genes are given only for firm matches. Part of the rows lack a size; the others show once, few, many or a class for expanded clones.

>TRBJ2-7|TRBV7-9|TRBD1|-
TGTGCCAGCAGTTCATCGGACAGGGTAACCTACGAGCAGTACTTC
CASSSSDRVTYEQYF
>TRBJ1-4|TRBV9|-|-
TGTGCCAGCAGCTCGGACAGTGAAAAACTGTTTTTT
CASSSDSEKLFF
>TRBJ2-2|TRBV6-1|-|-
TGTGCCAGCAGTTATACCCCGGCCAACACCGGGGAGCTGTTTTTT
CASSYTPANTGELFF
>TRBJ2-1|TRBV20-1|-|-
TGCAGTGCTAGAGAGGCCAGGCTGAGCTCCTACAATGAGCAGTTCTTC
CSAREARLSSYNEQFF
>TRBJ2-1|TRBV19|-|once
TGTGCCAGTAGTATTACCACGGGACCGAACAATGAGCAGTTCTTC
CASSITTGPNNEQFF
>TRBJ1-4|TRBV13|TRBD1|-
TGTGCCAGCAGCCACCGGGACAGGGACGAAAAACTGTTTTTT
CASSHRDRDEKLFF
>TRBJ2-1|TRBV7-9|TRBD2|-
TGTGCCAGCAGCTTACGGGGGGGGTCCTACAATGAGCAGTTCTTC
CASSLRGGSYNEQFF
>TRBJ2-5|TRBV4-2|-|-
TGTGCCAGCAGCCAGTTCCCGGGCCCAGGGGAGACCCAGTACTTC
CASSQFPGPGETQYF
>TRBJ2-5|TRBV20-1|TRBD2|-
TGCAGTGCTAGGACTAGCGGGGAGGAGACCCAGTACTTC
CSARTSGEETQYF
>TRBJ1-1|TRBV20-1|-|-
TGCAGTGCGACCGGCCCGGGGAGAGGGACTGAAGCTTTCTTT
CSATGPGRGTEAFF
>TRBJ2-5|TRBV4-1|-|few
TGCGCCAGCAGCCAAGTTGCAATGGACGAGACCCAGTACTTC
CASSQVAMDETQYF